Here is one TCR beta chain with its context. This clone was found once. Its binding antigen is unknown. Base quality data are lacking; no much larger clone is found one base away. The data were obtained in a study of shared T cell receptors in the human thymus (dated by TCRdb to about 2021). Background on the whole study: The study examined how the human thymus generates shared, self-reactive T-cell receptor alpha chains.

As encoded in the germline V gene (reference sequence), CDR1 is SGHNT while CDR2 is YYREEE. Taken from cysteine to phenylalanine, the CDR3 has 13 residues. Here the CDR3 DNA is all that survives: 39 bases in frame from base 1. V gives up 7 bases and J gives up 7 bases, and the segment between their germline ends measures 16 bases. Library prep was done by the immunoSEQ multiplex PCR assay. TCRdb retrieved this table from immuneACCESS and kept in-frame rearrangements only. Not all clones are present; in checked studies, unresolved V genes account for under half, and no reason is known for the remainder. The sample includes 550,000 to 800,000 clones, with 80% to 90% observed a single time. In total, the top ten clones hold more than 0.01% of the sample. These same data were also listed under a study on human thymus T cells. That second publication adds: Donors were immunologically healthy infants undergoing open corrective cardiac surgery for congenital heart defects in Finland. Thymus tissue was collected as surgical resects that were removed during corrective cardiac surgery. Usage of V and J gene segments appeared to be biased in both the thymic and the peripheral blood repertoires. The related research reported highly overlapping thymic TCR repertoires among unrelated individuals. The study characterized TCR alpha and beta repertoires from about 8 infant thymus samples and four related peripheral blood samples. The infant donors were roughly 6 to 244 days old, and the cohort included roughly six males and two females. Thymocytes were released mechanically from tissue and stored at -70 °C as pellets of 10-30 million cells. Genomic DNA was extracted from frozen cell pellets with a QIAsymphony instrument. The immunoSEQ multiplex PCR assay was used to amplify the TCRB and TCRAD loci from a standardized quantity of quality-controlled genomic DNA. Amplicons spanned the V(D)J region at a length sufficient to cover the CDR3 and identify V and J genes. The amplicons were sequenced on an Illumina platform via the commercial immunoSEQ service. Primer bias and sequencing errors were corrected as previously described, and TCRAD and TCRB definitions were based on the IMGT database. immunoSEQ Analyzer 3.0 and VDJTools were used for repertoire analysis, which covered basic statistics, V/J segment usage, diversity estimates, rarefaction and pairwise overlap. Diversity was estimated with Chao1, ChaoE, Efron-Thisted, Shannon and inverse Simpson indices, and also on datasets down-sampled to the smallest sample. Repertoire overlap used strict matching of CDR3 nucleotide sequence, V gene and J gene, with Jaccard-based multidimensional scaling clustering. On average, thymus samples yielded 750,000 to 1,000,000 unique TCRB clonotypes, whereas blood samples yielded about 84,000.

Sequencing was performed on thymocytes. This TCR derives from a girl less than two years old with a congenital heart defect. Donor details come from another sample of the same person, matched by shared clones. The rearrangement joined TRBV5-4 to TRBJ2-3, with a tentative D gene TRBD1 over 6 matching bases. In nucleotide form, the sequence is TGTGCCAGCGGTTTCCACCAGGGGAATACGCAGTATTTT. This translates into CASGFHQGNTQYF.